Here is one TCR beta chain with its context. Its antigen specificity is not known. CCR7+ PD-1- TIGIT- cells were classified as stem-like memory CD8+ T cells (TSTEM). Peripheral blood mononuclear cells were isolated from healthy donor buffy coats by density gradient separation. In the study, negative magnetic separation with EasySep or MojoSort CD8+ T cell isolation kits was used to enrich total CD8+ T cells. An RNeasy Mini Kit was used to extract total RNA from duplicate vials of about 150,000 sorted CD8+ T cells per subset. The PBMCs were used either fresh or after being cryopreserved in fetal bovine serum with about 10% DMSO. Fluorescence-activated cell sorting on a FACSAria III was used to sort CD8+ T cell subsets to purity. Looking up the germline V gene (reference sequence) yields CDR1 SEHNR and CDR2 FQNEAQ. Inclusive of the bounding cysteine and phenylalanine, the CDR3 is 13 residues long. No nucleotide data were recorded.

The data were obtained in a study of human CD8 memory T cell subsets (dated by TCRdb to the early 2020s). About the investigation overall: TCRbeta repertoires of stem-like (TSTEM), progenitor exhausted-like (TPEX) and effector memory CD8+ T cell subsets were compared to assess their clonal relationships. TCRbeta repertoires were obtained from TSTEM, TPEX and effector memory subsets contributed by each of five to seven donors.

The study at large found these results: The stem-like TSTEM and TPEX subsets each shared clonotypes with effector memory cells, but the TSTEM and TPEX repertoires had minimal overlap with each other, suggesting distinct antigen spectra. Based on Chao1 estimates, TSTEM subsets appeared to have greater repertoire diversity than TPEX subsets, which may reflect a broader range of specificities. Normalized Shannon-Wiener diversity was similarly high in the TSTEM and TPEX subsets, while the effector memory subsets were comparatively less diverse. Only TCRbeta chains were sequenced, and the repertoire comparisons were based on more than 5 donors and tested using paired t-tests with Bonferroni correction.

For sequencing, a NextSeq 550 was employed. A Human TCR Profiling Kit was used to prepare UMI-labeled 5' RACE TCRbeta libraries. Every TCRbeta library was prepared in parallel, with the same number of PCR cycles used for all of the libraries. The paper's processing steps were these. The number of functional CDR3beta clonotypes in each TCRbeta library ranged from about 2,900 to 20,000. MIGEC 1.2.9 handled UMI extraction and consensus assembly, with a minimum of three reads required per UMI. MiXCR 3.0.3 was used to extract in-frame CDR3beta repertoires. Each sample was downsampled to 42,000 randomly selected UMIs before diversity metrics were computed in VDJtools 1.2.1. Repertoire overlap metrics D, R and F2 were calculated in VDJtools for the top 3,000 clones of each sample pair. The reads, reprocessed by TCRdb, yield one row per CDR3 protein sequence and no DNA. TCRdb, not the original authors, processed these V and J calls. The sample table holds some 9,300 distinct CDR3 sequences. About a tenth of the sample is held by the ten biggest clonotypes.

The sample was CD8+ stem-like memory T cells (TSCM and TCM) sorted from PBMCs. Interpreted using the paper, the cell subset or site label stands for: stem-like memory CD8 T cells (TSTEM), CCR7+ PD-1- TIGIT-. The V gene is TRBV7-9 and the J gene is TRBJ2-1. This TCR derives from a human donor in good health. This receptor carries the CDR3 CASSLAKNNEQFF.